The 8 T cell receptor beta chains below were found in one sample sequenced in a study of vaccination effects on CD4 cells after COVID-19 (dated by TCRdb to the early 2020s). These receptors lack a known antigen. In the ViraFEST assay, PBMC were stimulated with viral peptide pools, and antigen-specific CD4+ T cell clonotypes were then identified by expansion using TCR sequencing. After less than eleven days of culture, CD4+ T cells were isolated with the EasySep CD4+ T cell isolation kit. Participants received two doses of either the BNT162b2 or the mRNA-1273 mRNA SARS-CoV-2 vaccine. Receptor libraries were prepared by the immunoSEQ multiplex PCR assay. This immuneACCESS table, as held by TCRdb, lists in-frame sequences with V and J called but not all clones. Of the missing ones, under half trace to an unresolved V gene in checked studies; the others have no known cause. This sample lists tens of thousands of clones; around 86% were detected once. The ten top clones hold roughly 5% of the sample.

Sample: CD4+ T cells from PBMCs cultured with SARS-CoV-2 spike peptides, taken after COVID-19 vaccination. In the paper's terms, the cell subset or site label means: SARS-CoV-2 spike overlapping peptide pool stimulation. The receptors were sampled from a human donor who received a COVID-19 vaccine. Some clones in this sample may be carry-over from other donors' samples.

The rearrangement uses TRBV2 and TRBJ1-1, with 7 nucleotides matching TRBD1. Germline CDR1 and CDR2: SNHLY and FYNNEI. Unmatched junction bases numbered 14, after V lost 5 bases and J lost 11 bases. CDR3 length: 14 amino acids. The CDR3 region is CASSSDRVSSGAFF. The DNA of the CDR3 is TGTGCCAGCAGTTCCGACAGGGTTTCGTCCGGGGCTTTCTTT.

J is TRBJ2-5 and V is TRBV11-2, with 9 bases matching TRBD1. The CDR3 sequence is 15 residues long. The germline gives CDR1 SGHAT, CDR2 FQNNGV. J was trimmed by 5 bases and V by 4 bases; bases with no gene match: 8. The CDR3, as DNA: TGTGCCAGCAGCTCTTTACAGGGGGCGTGGGAGACCCAGTACTTC. Residues: CASSSLQGAWETQYF.

The V gene is TRBV2, the J gene TRBJ1-1; D remains ambiguous. The CDR3 is 14 residues long. Germline V gives CDR1 SNHLY, CDR2 FYNNEI. The V end was cut by 5 bases, the J end by 1 base, with 11 bases between. CDR3 nucleotide sequence: TGTGCCAGCAGTTACGGAGGGCCGAACACTGAAGCTTTCTTT. This codes for CASSYGGPNTEAFF. Full variable domain (missing parts from reference TRBV2 and TRBJ1-1): EPEVTQTPSHQVTQMGQEVILRCVPISNHLYFYWYRQILGQKVEFLVSFYNNEISEKSEIFDDQFSVERPDGSNFTLKIRSTKLEDSAMYFCASSYGGPNTEAFFGQGTRLTVV.

V is TRBV20-1 and J is TRBJ1-2; D remains ambiguous. Deletions cut 3 bases from V and 0 bases from J, with 8 bases between. CDR3 size: 13 residues. The germline V gene has CDR1 DFQATT and CDR2 SNEGSKA (reference sequence). CDR3 sequence reads: CSASKGTNYGYTF. CDR3 nucleotides: TGCAGTGCTAGTAAGGGTACTAACTATGGCTACACCTTC.

The chain's CDR3 is CASGREDSYNEQFF. CDR3 in DNA: TGTGCCAGCGGAAGGGAGGACTCCTACAATGAGCAGTTCTTC. V usage is TRBV5-4 and J usage is TRBJ2-1; D may be TRBD2 (6 bases). This CDR3 is 14 amino acids long. CDR1 and CDR2 (germline): SGHNT, YYREEE (reference sequence). The V and J ends lost 7 bases and 0 bases respectively, with 11 bases between them.

CDR3 in DNA: TGTGCCAGCAGGGAAAATGAGGGCAGGGGGGATACGCAGTATTTT. Amino acid sequence: CASRENEGRGDTQYF. The genes are TRBV7-8 and TRBJ2-3; 7 bases agree with TRBD1. This CDR3 has 15 residues. From germline, CDR1 is SGHVS and CDR2 FQNEAQ. The J segment lost 6 bases and the V segment lost 6 bases, leaving 12 bases of the junction unmatched.

The count of this clone is one. The V gene is TRBV14, the J gene TRBJ1-3, with D possibly TRBD1 on 5 matching bases. The CDR3 is made up of 17 amino acids. Looked up from germline, CDR1 is SGHDN and CDR2 is FVKESK. V was pared by 1 base and J by 0 bases, with 13 bases between. The CDR3 here is CASSQGSQVYSGNTIYF. The DNA of the CDR3 is TGTGCCAGCAGCCAAGGGTCACAGGTATACTCTGGAAACACCATATATTTT.

The chain joins TRBV9 to TRBJ1-1, with TRBD1 as a possible D gene (5 bases). Germline CDR1 SGDLS, CDR2 YYNGEE. The CDR3 contains 14 residues. V gave up 0 bases and J gave up 5 bases, with 11 bases separating them. The CDR3 is CASSVAGGLTEAFF. CDR3 DNA sequence: TGTGCCAGCAGCGTAGCTGGGGGTTTGACTGAAGCTTTCTTT.